A single sample gave rise to the 28 T cell receptor beta chains below, sequenced in a study of blood T cell repertoires in COVID-19. Only in-frame clones appear in the TCRdb table, and some are missing; sequencing was by immunoSEQ multiplex PCR. The sample yields tens of thousands of clones, about nine tenths seen once. Sample: peripheral blood. The receptors here all came from a man aged 50 to 59 with active or convalescent COVID-19.

The chain links TRBV6-5 to TRBJ1-2; D is unclear. The CDR3 extends over 15 amino acids. Germline lookup yields CDR1 MNHEY and CDR2 SVGAGI. Trimming removed 4 bases at V and 3 bases at J, with 15 bases between. The CDR3 protein is CASSSRPGEHYGYTF. The CDR3 coding sequence is TGTGCCAGCAGTTCGAGACCGGGAGAACACTATGGCTACACCTTC.

The rearrangement uses TRBV9 and TRBJ1-5; maybe TRBD1 (6 bases). Germline values: CDR1 SGDLS, CDR2 YYNGEE. Trimming left V 3 bases short and J 7 bases short, with 14 bases between. This CDR3 is 14 amino acids long. CDR3 nucleotides: TGTGCCAGCAGCGCCCACAGGGCCGGGCAGCCCCAGCATTTT. Translation gives CASSAHRAGQPQHF.

V and J are TRBV6-1 and TRBJ1-1; TRBD1 is a possible D gene (6 bases). CDR1 and CDR2 from the germline V gene are MNHNS and SASEGT. CDR3 length equals 15 residues. V was clipped by 2 bases and J by 6 bases, with 16 bases between them. CDR3 sequence (DNA): TGTGCCAGCAGTGAAAACCCCTTGGCAGGGGCTGAAGCTTTCTTT. Its protein is CASSENPLAGAEAFF.

The CDR3 sequence is CASSSGQGYSPLHF. DNA of the CDR3: TGTGCCAGCAGCTCGGGACAGGGATATTCACCCCTCCACTTT. This chain uses TRBV11-2 with TRBJ1-6; 9 positions match TRBD1. V lost 4 bases to trimming and J lost 8 bases; unmatched junction nucleotides: 3. The CDR3 is 14 amino acids. CDR1 and CDR2 (germline): SGHAT, FQNNGV.

V and J are TRBV14 and TRBJ1-2; TRBD1 agrees at 7 bases. Looked up from germline, CDR1 is SGHDN and CDR2 is FVKESK. V was pared by 7 bases and J by 2 bases, with 10 bases of the junction left unmatched. The CDR3 is 15 amino acids. The CDR3 is CASTYRTGENYGYTF. The CDR3 coding sequence is TGTGCCAGCACCTACAGGACAGGAGAAAACTATGGCTACACCTTC.

V is TRBV6-2 or TRBV6-3 and J is TRBJ2-2; TRBD2 is a possible D gene (5 bases). The V gene's germline CDR1 is MNHEY and CDR2 SVGEGT. The CDR3 is 15 residues long. V lost 5 bases and J 6 bases, leaving 16 bases between the germline ends. The CDR3 coding sequence is TGTGCCAGCAGTGGCTCATCGGGGTTTGCCGGGGAGCTGTTTTTT. Translation: CASSGSSGFAGELFF.

V and J are TRBV20-1 and TRBJ2-5, with unresolved D. Germline V gene sequence: CDR1 DFQATT, CDR2 SNEGSKA (reference sequence). Trimming pared 6 bases from V and 5 bases from J, leaving 7 bases between. The CDR3 length is 10 residues. DNA of the CDR3: TGCAGTGCCTTCCGGGAGACCCAGTACTTC. Translating gives CSAFRETQYF.

V usage is TRBV6-1 and J usage is TRBJ2-1; D gene unclear. This CDR3 is built from 13 residues. In germline, CDR1 is MNHNS, CDR2 SASEGT. V was pared by 1 base and J by 10 bases, with 11 bases between. The chain's CDR3 is CASSEEADWEQFF. The CDR3 nucleotides read TGTGCCAGCAGTGAAGAGGCAGACTGGGAGCAGTTCTTC.

The chain is built from TRBV9 and TRBJ1-2, with no clear D. Trimming left V 0 bases short and J 7 bases short, with 16 bases between. The CDR3 runs to 15 residues. Germline CDR1 SGDLS, CDR2 YYNGEE. The CDR3 reads CASSVDTSLSSGYTF. The CDR3 DNA reads as TGTGCCAGCAGCGTAGATACCTCCCTCTCGAGTGGCTACACCTTC.

This chain links TRBV5-4 with TRBJ1-4; the match to TRBD1 covers 9 bases. Germline-derived CDR1 and CDR2 are SGHNT and YYREEE (reference sequence). The CDR3 is 13 amino acids. Trimming took 3 bases from V and 8 from J; bases not matched to a gene: 2. For the CDR3, the DNA is TGTGCCAGCAGCTGGGACAGGGAGGAAAAACTGTTTTTT. Protein: CASSWDREEKLFF.

This chain joins TRBV6-5 and TRBJ2-4; D remains unclear. This CDR3 has 12 amino acids. Germline CDR1 and CDR2: MNHEY and SVGAGI. V was shortened by 7 bases and J by 0 bases, with 4 bases between the two germline ends. CDR3 nucleotide sequence: TGTGCCAGCACTTTAGCCAAAAACATTCAGTACTTC. This gives the protein CASTLAKNIQYF.

The chain recombines TRBV19 with TRBJ1-3, with a possible D match to TRBD1 (5 bases). This CDR3 region has 16 residues. Germline V gene data show CDR1 as LNHDA and CDR2 as SQIVND (reference sequence). V was pared by 5 bases and J by 3 bases, with 17 bases between. Here the CDR3 reads CASSSTFQGGGNTIYF. The CDR3 nucleotides are TGTGCCAGTAGTTCCACCTTCCAGGGTGGTGGAAACACCATATATTTT.

This chain joins TRBV27 and TRBJ2-3; D not resolved. This CDR3 has 15 amino acids. Trimming took off 6 bases at V and 0 bases at J, with 13 bases between the two ends. Germline CDR1 reads MNHEY; CDR2 reads SMNVEV (reference sequence). The CDR3 nucleotides are TGTGCCAGCAGCTCAGCGCCTAGGAGCACAGATACGCAGTATTTT. Amino acids: CASSSAPRSTDTQYF.

The chain is built from TRBV27 and TRBJ2-2, with D possibly TRBD1 on 5 matching bases. The CDR3 extends over 14 amino acids. The V end was cut by 9 bases, the J end by 0 bases, with 11 bases between. Germline-derived CDR1 and CDR2 are MNHEY and SMNVEV (reference sequence). CDR3 loop: CASQDRTNTGELFF. CDR3 nucleotide sequence: TGTGCCAGTCAAGACAGAACGAACACCGGGGAGCTGTTTTTT.

The chain joins TRBV5-1 to TRBJ2-7; 9 bases map to TRBD1. The germline CDR1 and CDR2 sequences are SGHRS and YFSETQ. The CDR3 has 15 residues. The J segment lost 9 bases and the V segment lost 0 bases, leaving 10 bases of the junction unmatched. The chain's CDR3 is CASSLGGQGQLGQYF. CDR3 nucleotides: TGCGCCAGCAGCTTGGGGGGACAGGGCCAGTTGGGGCAGTACTTC.

The V call is TRBV25-1, the J call TRBJ2-1; 8 bases line up with TRBD2. Germline V lookup: CDR1 MGHDK, CDR2 SYGVNS. This CDR3 contains 14 residues. With V trimmed by 6 bases and J by 7 bases, 8 bases remained unmatched. CDR3 protein: CASRAGGGWNEQFF. The CDR3 DNA follows: TGTGCCAGCAGAGCGGGCGGGGGGTGGAATGAGCAGTTCTTC.

This chain links TRBV11-3 with TRBJ2-2; 10 positions match TRBD2. Looked up from germline, CDR1 is SGHNT and CDR2 is YENEEA. J lost 4 bases, V lost 5 bases, and 10 bases had no gene match. The CDR3 length is 17 residues. The CDR3 DNA reads TGTGCCAGCAGCAAGACAGGTCTAGCGGGGGTCACCGGGGAGCTGTTTTTT. It is translated as CASSKTGLAGVTGELFF.

The chain is built from TRBV9 and TRBJ2-1; 12 bases fit TRBD2. Germline trimming cut 0 bases from V and 7 bases from J; bases unmatched to any gene: 5. Germline V gene lookup returns CDR1 SGDLS and CDR2 YYNGEE. The CDR3 spans 16 residues. CDR3 loop: CASSVDGGLAGNEQFF. CDR3 DNA sequence: TGTGCCAGCAGCGTAGACGGAGGACTAGCGGGAAATGAGCAGTTCTTC.

This clone has a single count. The rearrangement links TRBV24-1 to TRBJ2-3; 7 nucleotides agree with TRBD2. Germline-derived CDR1 and CDR2 are KGHDR and SFDVKD. V lost 4 bases, J lost 3 bases, and 0 bases stayed unmatched. The CDR3 is made up of 13 amino acids. CDR3 DNA sequence: TGTGCCACCAGTGAAGCGGGGACAGATACGCAGTATTTT. It specifies CATSEAGTDTQYF.

The gene calls are TRBV19 and TRBJ2-3; TRBD2 agrees at 7 bases. Germline V lookup: CDR1 LNHDA, CDR2 SQIVND (reference sequence). The CDR3 length is 14 residues. Unmatched junction bases numbered 7, after V lost 4 bases and J lost 6 bases. Here the CDR3 reads CASSKGLLVDTQYF. CDR3 in DNA: TGTGCCAGTAGTAAGGGACTATTGGTGGATACGCAGTATTTT.

This clone has just a few counts. The chain combines TRBV7-2 with TRBJ1-2; TRBD1 aligns across 7 bases. Per germline, CDR1 SGHTA and CDR2 FQGNSA. V trimming: 0 bases; J trimming: 4 bases; junction bases outside the gene matches: 2. The CDR3 covers 14 residues. The DNA of the CDR3 is TGTGCCAGCAGCTTAGCGGGACAGTTCTATGGCTACACCTTC. It is translated as CASSLAGQFYGYTF.

The chain employs TRBV19 and TRBJ1-1; D not resolved. The CDR3 runs 16 residues. CDR1 LNHDA and CDR2 SQIVND come from the germline V gene (reference sequence). With 3 bases removed from V and 0 bases from J, the gap between germline ends came to 14 bases. The CDR3 loop reads CASSMFPPLLNTEAFF. The CDR3 DNA follows: TGTGCCAGTAGTATGTTCCCCCCTCTATTGAACACTGAAGCTTTCTTT. Full variable domain (remainder filled in from reference TRBV19 and TRBJ1-1): DGGITQSPKYLFRKEGQNVTLSCEQNLNHDAMYWYRQDPGQGLRLIYYSQIVNDFQKGDIAEGYSVSREKKESFPLTVTSAQKNPTAFYLCASSMFPPLLNTEAFFGQGTRLTVV.

V and J are TRBV28 and TRBJ1-3; D is perhaps TRBD1 (6 bases). Germline V gives CDR1 MDHEN, CDR2 SYDVKM. The V end lost 3 bases, the J end lost 3 bases, and 12 bases lay between the germline ends. The CDR3 has 15 residues. Here the CDR3 DNA reads TGTGCCAGCAGTTTTTCAGGGGTTAGTGGAAACACCATATATTTT. Encoded protein: CASSFSGVSGNTIYF. The entire variable domain, with the rest obtained from reference TRBV28 and TRBJ1-3, is as follows: DVKVTQSSRYLVKRTGEKVFLECVQDMDHENMFWYRQDPGLGLRLIYFSYDVKMKEKGDIPEGYSVSREKKERFSLILESASTNQTSMYLCASSFSGVSGNTIYFGEGSWLTVV.

The J gene is TRBJ2-1, the V gene TRBV28; no clear D gene. The germline V gene has CDR1 MDHEN and CDR2 SYDVKM. This CDR3 has 15 residues. V was clipped by 3 bases and J by 0 bases, with 9 bases between them. The CDR3 spells CASSFSQNSYNEQFF. Here the CDR3 DNA reads TGTGCCAGCAGTTTTTCCCAAAACTCCTACAATGAGCAGTTCTTC.

The sample holds one count of this clone. The V gene is TRBV29-1, the J gene TRBJ2-1; no clear D gene. The CDR3 has 15 residues. The V gene's germline CDR1 is SQVTM and CDR2 ANQGSEA. Trimming cost V 1 base and J 7 bases, with 17 bases left between them. CDR3 sequence reads: CSVEAPSVRLNEQFF. Written as DNA, the CDR3 is TGCAGCGTTGAAGCTCCGAGCGTTCGGTTGAATGAGCAGTTCTTC.

The genes are TRBV7-2 and TRBJ2-7; D is perhaps TRBD1 (5 bases). Germline CDR1 SGHTA, CDR2 FQGNSA. Trimming pared 0 bases from V and 6 bases from J, leaving 9 bases between. This CDR3 has 13 amino acids. This chain's CDR3 is CASSLAGRVEQYF. The DNA of the CDR3 is TGTGCCAGCAGCTTAGCCGGCAGGGTCGAGCAGTACTTC.

The rearrangement joins TRBV9 to TRBJ2-1, with a possible D match to TRBD2 (5 bases). The V gene lost 0 bases and the J gene lost 10 bases, with 11 bases spanning the gap. The length of the CDR3 is 13 residues. Germline CDR1 reads SGDLS; CDR2 reads YYNGEE. CDR3: CASSVVMGEEQFF. CDR3 DNA: TGTGCCAGCAGCGTAGTTATGGGAGAGGAGCAGTTCTTC.

V gene TRBV3-1 (or the pseudogene TRBV3-2) combines with J gene TRBJ1-1; maybe TRBD1 (6 bases). Trimming shortened V by 4 bases and J by 4 bases, and 10 bases separated the two germline ends. The length of the CDR3 is 13 residues. Germline CDR1 and CDR2: LGHDT and YNNKEL (reference sequence). Here the CDR3 DNA reads TGTGCCAGCAGCCGACTCAGGGGCACTGAAGCTTTCTTT. Its translation: CASSRLRGTEAFF.